This entry lists 12 T cell receptor beta chains sequenced from one sample in a study of blood T cells in healthy people across ages. Alongside a J-beta primer mix, a sample-barcoded 5' primer served in a second PCR lasting roughly 6 to 11 cycles. One entry per CDR3 protein results from TCRdb running MiXCR on the 5' RACE reads. The sample lists approximately 1.5 million distinct CDR3 sequences; under 55% were seen once. Material: blood. The origin of the receptors is a young woman in good health.

The chain recombines TRBV12-3 or TRBV12-4 with TRBJ1-2, with a tentative D call TRBD1 (6 bases). The CDR3 loop spans 15 amino acids. Trimming stripped 2 bases from V and 3 bases from J, with 13 bases between. The CDR3 loop is CASSLTTGSYYGYTF. The DNA of the CDR3 is TGTGCCAGCAGTTTAACAACAGGGAGTTACTATGGCTACACCTTC.

CDR3 nucleotide sequence: TGTGCCAGCAGCCCCTTCGTGCAGTACGAGCAGTACTTC. Its protein is CASSPFVQYEQYF. The J gene is TRBJ2-7, the V gene TRBV12-3 or TRBV12-4, with D unresolved. This CDR3 spans 13 amino acids. Trimming removed 6 bases at V and 4 bases at J, with 13 bases between.

The chain has TRBV5-1 and TRBJ2-3; D ambiguous. The CDR3 is 16 residues long. The germline CDR1 and CDR2 sequences are SGHRS and YFSETQ. Trimming took 0 bases from V and 2 from J, leaving 13 bases between them. The CDR3 sequence is CASSLGVSLDTDTQYF. The DNA for the CDR3 is TGCGCCAGCAGCTTGGGCGTTAGCCTCGACACAGATACGCAGTATTTT.

This chain uses TRBV5-1 with TRBJ2-7; D gene unclear. Trimming shortened V by 3 bases and J by 2 bases, and 18 bases separated the two germline ends. CDR3 length: 16 amino acids. Germline loops: CDR1 SGHRS, CDR2 YFSETQ. The CDR3 spells CASSSRTAVRPYEQYF. DNA of the CDR3: TGCGCCAGCAGCTCGCGAACGGCAGTTAGGCCCTACGAGCAGTACTTC.

The sample holds a few counts of this clonotype. The CDR3 protein is CSVGGRENTEAFF. CDR3 nucleotides: TGCAGCGTCGGCGGCAGGGAAAACACTGAAGCTTTCTTT. The V gene is TRBV29-1, the J gene TRBJ1-1; a weak D match, TRBD1 (5 bases). The CDR3 is 13 amino acids. Germline assignment: CDR1 SQVTM and CDR2 ANQGSEA. With 6 bases removed from V and 2 bases from J, the gap between germline ends came to 13 bases. Variable domain in full (rest from reference TRBV29-1 and TRBJ1-1): SAVISQKPSRDICQRGTSLTIQCQVDSQVTMMFWYRQQPGQSLTLIATANQGSEATYESGFVIDKFPISRPNLTFSTLTVSNMSPEDSSIYLCSVGGRENTEAFFGQGTRLTVV.

This clonotype was found a few times. The V and J genes are TRBV29-1 and TRBJ2-5; TRBD2 is a possible D gene (6 bases). V was trimmed by 8 bases and J by 7 bases, leaving 17 bases between them. Germline V gives CDR1 SQVTM, CDR2 ANQGSEA. The CDR3 has 12 amino acids. The CDR3 loop is CSCGTLSGTQYF. CDR3 nucleotide sequence: TGCAGCTGCGGGACCCTGAGTGGGACCCAGTACTTC.

The V gene is TRBV20-1, the J gene TRBJ2-5; D call uncertain. With 1 base removed from V and 2 bases from J, the gap between germline ends came to 14 bases. Per the germline V gene, CDR1 is DFQATT and CDR2 is SNEGSKA (reference sequence). The length of the CDR3 is 15 residues. CDR3: CSARAPQAFQETQYF. CDR3 sequence (DNA): TGCAGTGCTAGAGCCCCACAAGCTTTTCAAGAGACCCAGTACTTC.

This clonotype came up a few times. The chain carries TRBV27 and TRBJ2-7, with D possibly TRBD1 on 6 matching bases. This CDR3 region has 12 residues. Germline CDR1 and CDR2: MNHEY and SMNVEV (reference sequence). The DNA for the CDR3 is TGTGCTGTTACAGGGAGCTCCTACGAGCAGTACTTC. Encoded protein: CAVTGSSYEQYF.

The table lists this clonotype with many counts. V and J are TRBV5-1 and TRBJ2-3; 8 bases line up with TRBD1. The CDR3 consists of 15 residues. Trimming at V came to 4 bases and at J to 4 bases, leaving 8 bases not matched to a gene. In germline, CDR1 is SGHRS, CDR2 YFSETQ. The CDR3 bases are TGCGCCAGCAGCCTAGTTGGGACAGGCGCAGATACGCAGTATTTT. The encoded protein is CASSLVGTGADTQYF.

This clonotype has a handful of counts. This chain connects TRBV2 to TRBJ2-1; 8 bases map to TRBD2. In germline, CDR1 is SNHLY, CDR2 FYNNEI. The CDR3 consists of 16 residues. V gave up 0 bases and J gave up 6 bases; unmatched junction bases: 7. The CDR3 DNA follows: TGTGCCAGCAGTGAAGCGTTGGGACTAGTAGCCAATGAGCAGTTCTTC. Its translation is CASSEALGLVANEQFF.

This clonotype was found once. V and J are TRBV6-2 or TRBV6-3 and TRBJ2-2; 10 bases match TRBD1. The CDR3 length is 15 residues. Trimming removed 6 bases from V and 5 bases from J; junction bases left unmatched: 6. Germline CDR1 is MNHEY and CDR2 is SVGEGT. CDR3 amino acids: CASSRQGAMTGELFF. For the CDR3, the DNA is TGTGCCAGCAGCAGACAGGGGGCGATGACCGGGGAGCTGTTTTTT.

V and J are TRBV2 and TRBJ2-4, with TRBD1 identical over 7 bases. The closer fit of TRBJ2-7 to the DNA end suggests the J call may be wrong. Germline V gives CDR1 SNHLY, CDR2 FYNNEI. The CDR3 is made up of 15 amino acids. In DNA, the CDR3 is TGTGCCAGCAGCAGGGTCGACAGGGATCGTCCCGAGCAGTACTTC. This codes for CASSRVDRDRPEQYF.